This T cell receptor beta chain was profiled in a study of OX40 agonist ivuxolimab in advanced cancers. Looking at the study overall: The costimulatory receptor OX40 (CD134) was targeted by ivuxolimab, a fully human IgG2 agonistic monoclonal antibody. Intravenous ivuxolimab was administered to patients every 2 weeks at six dose levels: 0.01, 0.1, 0.3, 1.5, 3 and 10 mg/kg. Among the approximately 54 dose-escalation patients, about 20 had hepatocellular carcinoma, some 15 melanoma, 9 renal cell carcinoma and 9 head and neck cancer. A male proportion of around 81% and a mean age of about 60 years, ranging from 23 to 79, were recorded for the dose-escalation cohort. Patients were allowed to have had prior anti-PD-1, anti-PD-L1 or anti-CTLA-4 therapy, and approximately 40% of the dose-escalation patients had been treated with checkpoint inhibitors. Partial responses occurred in three dose-escalation patients: two with cutaneous melanoma and one with hepatocellular carcinoma. Peripheral TCRbeta sequencing was intended to test whether TCR sequence diversity was altered and clonal T-cell expansion was caused by ivuxolimab. The paper covers the monotherapy dose-escalation part of the phase I ivuxolimab trial, which included N ≈ 54 patients.

Patients with a history of autoimmune disease or receiving systemic immunosuppression were excluded from the trial. Peripheral blood for TCR sequencing was collected from all dose cohorts at baseline, on cycle 4 day 1, and on cycle 7 day 1. The samples were taken from a phase I, first-in-human, multicenter, open-label dose-escalation trial of ivuxolimab. Adults with locally advanced or metastatic melanoma, renal cell carcinoma, hepatocellular carcinoma or head and neck squamous cell carcinoma were enrolled in the trial. Before TCR sequencing, CD4+ T cells and CD8+ T cells from peripheral blood were sorted into separate populations. Genomic DNA was isolated from the sorted cells so that the TCRbeta CDR3 region could be sequenced. TCRbeta CDR3 regions were sequenced using the immunoSEQ Assay. TCRdb mirrors the immuneACCESS table, restricted to in-frame sequences. Some clones are absent from its copies; in checked studies, under half trace to an unresolved V gene, and the reason for the others is unknown. The sample includes approximately 58,000 clones, with 86% observed a single time. The leading ten clones occupy around 2.5% of the sample.

In regard to this clone: Its binding antigen is unknown. No base qualities exist here, and no much larger clone lies one base off it.

Taken from the germline V gene, the CDR1 and CDR2 loops are SGHNT and YENEEA. The CDR3 runs 15 residues from the cysteine to the phenylalanine. Here the CDR3 DNA is all that survives: 45 bases in frame from base 1. V lost 4 bases and J lost 1 base; the stretch between them is 14 bases long. Here is what the overall study found, with its caveats: At doses from 0.1 to 3.0 mg/kg, clonal expansion was seen in both CD4+ and CD8+ blood T cells between baseline and week 6. Which antigens the clonally expanded peripheral T cells were specific for was not determined. In partial responders in the 0.1-3.0 mg/kg groups, normalized peripheral clonal expansion was found to be among the lowest, especially among CD8+ T cells. After ivuxolimab, more expanded clones were found on average in CD8+ T cells than in CD4+ T cells. Low levels of normalized T-cell clonal expansion were also shown by some nonresponding patients.

This sequence was found in an adult with an advanced solid tumor such as melanoma, head and neck, liver or kidney cancer. Sample: CD4+ or CD8+ T cells sorted from blood, taken in a trial of the OX40 agonist ivuxolimab. This sequence uses TRBV11-3 and TRBJ2-7; no D gene call is confident. The CDR3 protein is CASSSVGWLSYEQYF. The sequence in DNA is TGTGCCAGCAGCTCGGTTGGCTGGCTTTCCTACGAGCAGTACTTC.